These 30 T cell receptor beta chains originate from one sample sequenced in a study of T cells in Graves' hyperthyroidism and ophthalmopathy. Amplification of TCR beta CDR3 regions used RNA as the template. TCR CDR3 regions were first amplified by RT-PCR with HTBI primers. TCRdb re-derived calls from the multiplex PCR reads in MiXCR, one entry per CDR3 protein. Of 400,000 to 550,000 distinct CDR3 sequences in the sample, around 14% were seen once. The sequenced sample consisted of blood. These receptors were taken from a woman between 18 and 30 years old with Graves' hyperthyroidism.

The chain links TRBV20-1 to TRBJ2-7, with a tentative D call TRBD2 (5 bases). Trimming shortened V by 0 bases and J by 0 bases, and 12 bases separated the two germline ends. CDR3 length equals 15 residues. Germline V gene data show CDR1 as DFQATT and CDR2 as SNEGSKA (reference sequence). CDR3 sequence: CSARDRAGPSYEQYV. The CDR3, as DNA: TGCAGTGCTAGAGATCGGGCGGGTCCCTCCTACGAGCAGTACGTC.

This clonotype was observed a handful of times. This CDR3 reads CANTTGFVGNTEAFF. In DNA form, the CDR3 reads TGTGCCAACACGACAGGGTTCGTAGGAAACACTGAAGCTTTCTTT. The chain couples TRBV6-7 to TRBJ1-1; 7 bases line up with TRBD1. TRBV6-7 is noted as an ORF with a role that remains uncertain. This CDR3 has 15 residues. Trimming took 10 bases from V and 2 from J; bases not matched to a gene: 13.

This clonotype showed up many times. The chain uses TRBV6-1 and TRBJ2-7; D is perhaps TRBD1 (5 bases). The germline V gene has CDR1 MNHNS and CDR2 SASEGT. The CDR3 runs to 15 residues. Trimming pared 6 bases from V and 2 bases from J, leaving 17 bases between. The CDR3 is CASSPGQDRAYEQYV. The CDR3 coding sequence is TGTGCCAGCAGCCCAGGACAAGATAGGGCCTACGAGCAGTACGTC.

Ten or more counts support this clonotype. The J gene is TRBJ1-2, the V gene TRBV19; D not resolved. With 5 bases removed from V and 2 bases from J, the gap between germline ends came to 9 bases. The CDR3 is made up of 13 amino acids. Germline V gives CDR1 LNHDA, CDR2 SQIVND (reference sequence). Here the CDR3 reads CASSFKTNYGYTF. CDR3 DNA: TGTGCCAGTAGTTTCAAGACCAACTATGGCTACACCTTC.

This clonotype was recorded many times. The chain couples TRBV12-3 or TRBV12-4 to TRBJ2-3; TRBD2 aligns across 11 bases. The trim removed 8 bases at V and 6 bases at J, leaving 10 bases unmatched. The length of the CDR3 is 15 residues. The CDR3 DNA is TGTGCCAGCCGGGGGACTAGCGGACCCGATGATACGCAGTATTTT. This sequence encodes CASRGTSGPDDTQYF.

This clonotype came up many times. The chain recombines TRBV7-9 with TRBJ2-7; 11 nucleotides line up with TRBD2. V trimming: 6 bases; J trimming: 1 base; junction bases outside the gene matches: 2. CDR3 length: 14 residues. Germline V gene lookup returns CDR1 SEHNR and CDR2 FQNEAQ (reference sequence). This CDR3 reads CASRRLAGSYEQYF. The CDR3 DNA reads TGTGCCAGCAGAAGACTAGCGGGATCCTACGAGCAGTACTTC.

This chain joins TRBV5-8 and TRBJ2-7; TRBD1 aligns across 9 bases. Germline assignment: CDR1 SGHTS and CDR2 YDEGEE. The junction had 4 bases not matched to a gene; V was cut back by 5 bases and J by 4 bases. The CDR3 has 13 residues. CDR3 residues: CASRDRGVYEQYV. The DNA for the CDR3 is TGTGCCAGCAGGGACAGGGGAGTGTACGAGCAGTACGTC.

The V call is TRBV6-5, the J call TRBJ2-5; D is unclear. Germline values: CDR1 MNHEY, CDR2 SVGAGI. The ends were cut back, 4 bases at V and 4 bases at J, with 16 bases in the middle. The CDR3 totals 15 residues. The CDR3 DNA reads TGTGCCAGCAGTTTACCGGCTGCAACCCGAGAGACCCAGTACTTC. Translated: CASSLPAATRETQYF.

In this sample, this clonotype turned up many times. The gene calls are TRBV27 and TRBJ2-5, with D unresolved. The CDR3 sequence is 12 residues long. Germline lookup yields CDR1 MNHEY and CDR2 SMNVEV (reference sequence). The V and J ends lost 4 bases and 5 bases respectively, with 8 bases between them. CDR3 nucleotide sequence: TGTGCCAGCAGTTCCACGTGGGAGACCCAGTACTTC. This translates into CASSSTWETQYF.

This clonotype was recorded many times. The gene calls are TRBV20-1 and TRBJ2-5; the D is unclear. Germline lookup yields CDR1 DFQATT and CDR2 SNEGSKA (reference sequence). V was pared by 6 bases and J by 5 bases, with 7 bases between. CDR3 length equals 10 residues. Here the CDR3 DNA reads TGCAGTGCGCGACGGGAGACCCAGTACTTC. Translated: CSARRETQYF.

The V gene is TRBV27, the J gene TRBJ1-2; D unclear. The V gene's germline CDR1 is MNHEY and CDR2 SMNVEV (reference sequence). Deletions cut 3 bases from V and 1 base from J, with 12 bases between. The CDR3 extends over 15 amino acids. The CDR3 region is CASSLFARFNYGYTF. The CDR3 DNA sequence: TGTGCCAGCAGTTTGTTTGCCCGATTTAACTATGGCTACACCTTC.

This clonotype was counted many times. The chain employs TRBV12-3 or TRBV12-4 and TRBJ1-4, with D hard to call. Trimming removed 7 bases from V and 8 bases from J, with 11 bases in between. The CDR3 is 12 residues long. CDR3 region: CASTLPPEKLFF. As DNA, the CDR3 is TGTGCCAGCACCCTCCCCCCCGAAAAACTGTTTTTT.

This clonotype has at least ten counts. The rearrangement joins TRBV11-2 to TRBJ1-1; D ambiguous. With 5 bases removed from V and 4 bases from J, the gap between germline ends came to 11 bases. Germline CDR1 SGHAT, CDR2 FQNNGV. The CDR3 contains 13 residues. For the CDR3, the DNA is TGTGCCAGCAGCCGGAAGGTCTCCACTGAAGCTTTCTTT. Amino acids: CASSRKVSTEAFF. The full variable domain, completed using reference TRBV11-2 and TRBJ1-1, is EAGVAQSPRYKIIEKRQSVAFWCNPISGHATLYWYQQILGQGPKLLIQFQNNGVVDDSQLPKDRFSAERLKGVDSTLKIQPAKLEDSAVYLCASSRKVSTEAFFGQGTRLTVV.

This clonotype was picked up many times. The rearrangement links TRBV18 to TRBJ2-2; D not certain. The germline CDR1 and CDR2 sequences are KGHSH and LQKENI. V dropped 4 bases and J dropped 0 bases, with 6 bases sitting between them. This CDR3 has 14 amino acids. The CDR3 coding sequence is TGTGCCAGCTCACGGTCACCGAACACCGGGGAGCTGTTTTTT. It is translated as CASSRSPNTGELFF.

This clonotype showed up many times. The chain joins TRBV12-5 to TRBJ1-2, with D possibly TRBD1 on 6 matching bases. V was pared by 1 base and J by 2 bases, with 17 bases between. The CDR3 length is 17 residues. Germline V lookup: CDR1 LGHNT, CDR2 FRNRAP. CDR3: CASGLAGQSPFNYGYTF. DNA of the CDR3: TGTGCTAGTGGTTTGGCCGGACAGTCACCCTTCAACTATGGCTACACCTTC.

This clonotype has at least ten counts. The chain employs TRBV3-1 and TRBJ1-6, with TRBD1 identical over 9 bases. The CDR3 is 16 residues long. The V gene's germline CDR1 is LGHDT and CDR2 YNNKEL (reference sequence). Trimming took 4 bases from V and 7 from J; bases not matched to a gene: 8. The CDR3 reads CASSRSLQGANSPLHF. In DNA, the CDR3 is TGTGCCAGCAGCCGAAGTCTACAGGGGGCCAATTCACCCCTCCACTTT. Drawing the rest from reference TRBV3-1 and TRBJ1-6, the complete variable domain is DTAVSQTPKYLVTQMGNDKSIKCEQNLGHDTMYWYKQDSKKFLKIMFSYNNKELIINETVPNRFSPKSPDKAHLNLHINSLELGDSAVYFCASSRSLQGANSPLHFGNGTRLTVT.

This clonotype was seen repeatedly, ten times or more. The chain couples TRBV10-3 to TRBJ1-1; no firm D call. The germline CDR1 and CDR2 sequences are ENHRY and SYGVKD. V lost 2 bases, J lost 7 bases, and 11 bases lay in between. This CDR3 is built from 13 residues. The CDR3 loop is CAISEGRQLEAFF. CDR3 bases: TGTGCCATCAGTGAGGGTCGGCAGCTTGAAGCTTTCTTT.

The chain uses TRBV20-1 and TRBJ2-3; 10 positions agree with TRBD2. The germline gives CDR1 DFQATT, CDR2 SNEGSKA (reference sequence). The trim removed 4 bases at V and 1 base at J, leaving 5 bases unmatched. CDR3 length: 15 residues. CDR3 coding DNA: TGCAGTGCTACAGCGGGGGGGGGGGGCACAGATACGCAGTATTTT. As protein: CSATAGGGGTDTQYF.

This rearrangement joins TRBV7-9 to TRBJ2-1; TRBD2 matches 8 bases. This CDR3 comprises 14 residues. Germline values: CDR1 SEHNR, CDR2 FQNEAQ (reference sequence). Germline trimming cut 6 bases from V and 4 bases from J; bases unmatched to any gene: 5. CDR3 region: CASSPGTRYNEQFF. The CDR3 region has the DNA TGTGCCAGCAGTCCCGGGACTAGATACAATGAGCAGTTCTTC. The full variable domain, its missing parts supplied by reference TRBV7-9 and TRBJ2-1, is DTGVSQNPRHKITKRGQNVTFRCDPISEHNRLYWYRQTLGQGPEFLTYFQNEAQLEKSRLLSDRFSAERPKGSFSTLEIQRTEQGDSAMYLCASSPGTRYNEQFFGPGTRLTVL.

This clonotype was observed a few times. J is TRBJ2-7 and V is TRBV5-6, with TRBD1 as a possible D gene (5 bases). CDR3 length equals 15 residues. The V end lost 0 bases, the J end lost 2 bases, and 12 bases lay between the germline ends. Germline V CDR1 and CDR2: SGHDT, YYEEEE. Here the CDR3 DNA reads TGTGCCAGCAGCTTGGTTCCCAGGGCTCCCTACGAGCAGTACTTC. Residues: CASSLVPRAPYEQYF.

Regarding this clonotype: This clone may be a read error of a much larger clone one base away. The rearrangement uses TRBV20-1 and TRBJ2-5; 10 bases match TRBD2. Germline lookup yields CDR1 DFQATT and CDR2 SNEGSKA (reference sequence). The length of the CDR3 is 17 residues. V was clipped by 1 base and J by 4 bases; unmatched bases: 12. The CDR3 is CSARGLVGTSVRETQYF. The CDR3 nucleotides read TGCAGTGCTAGAGGGTTGGTGGGGACTAGCGTCCGAGAGACCCAGTACTTC.

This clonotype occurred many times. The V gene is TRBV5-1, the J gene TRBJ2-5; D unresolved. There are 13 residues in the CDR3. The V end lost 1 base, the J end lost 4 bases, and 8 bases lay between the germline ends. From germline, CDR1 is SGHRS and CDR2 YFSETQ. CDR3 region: CASSLIGRETQYF. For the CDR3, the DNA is TGCGCCAGCAGCTTGATTGGGCGAGAGACCCAGTACTTC.

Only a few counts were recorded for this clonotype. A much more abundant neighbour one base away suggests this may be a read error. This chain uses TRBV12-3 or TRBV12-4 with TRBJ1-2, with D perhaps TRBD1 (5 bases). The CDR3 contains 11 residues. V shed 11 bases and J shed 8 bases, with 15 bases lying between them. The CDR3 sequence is CAGTGDGGYTF. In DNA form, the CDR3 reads TGTGCCGGCACGGGGGACGGGGGCTACACCTTC.

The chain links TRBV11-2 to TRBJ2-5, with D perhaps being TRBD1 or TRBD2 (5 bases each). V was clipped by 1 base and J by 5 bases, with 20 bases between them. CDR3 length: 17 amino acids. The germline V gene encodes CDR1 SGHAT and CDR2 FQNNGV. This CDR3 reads CASSLVRDASGTETQYF. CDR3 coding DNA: TGTGCCAGCAGCTTAGTTCGGGACGCGTCAGGAACGGAGACCCAGTACTTC.

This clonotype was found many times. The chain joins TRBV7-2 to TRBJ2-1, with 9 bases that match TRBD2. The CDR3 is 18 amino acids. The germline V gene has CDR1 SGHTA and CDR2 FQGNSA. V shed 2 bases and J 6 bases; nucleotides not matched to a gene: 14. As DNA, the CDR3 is TGTGCCAGCAGCTTAATCCTCCCGGCTAGCGGGAAGGTCAATGAGCAGTTCTTC. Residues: CASSLILPASGKVNEQFF.

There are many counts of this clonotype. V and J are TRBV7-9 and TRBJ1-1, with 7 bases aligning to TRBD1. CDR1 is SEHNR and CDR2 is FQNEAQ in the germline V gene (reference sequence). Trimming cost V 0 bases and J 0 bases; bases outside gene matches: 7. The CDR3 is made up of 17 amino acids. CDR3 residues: CASSLAGGDSMNTEAFF. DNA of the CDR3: TGTGCCAGCAGCTTAGCAGGGGGCGACAGCATGAACACTGAAGCTTTCTTT.

Here the CDR3 reads CASSFRQAGYEQYF. As DNA, the CDR3 is TGTGCCAGCAGCTTTCGACAGGCAGGCTACGAGCAGTACTTC. This rearrangement joins TRBV11-3 to TRBJ2-7, with D perhaps TRBD1 (6 bases). Trimming left V 3 bases short and J 3 bases short, with 12 bases between. Germline V gene sequence: CDR1 SGHNT, CDR2 YENEEA. The CDR3 length is 14 residues.

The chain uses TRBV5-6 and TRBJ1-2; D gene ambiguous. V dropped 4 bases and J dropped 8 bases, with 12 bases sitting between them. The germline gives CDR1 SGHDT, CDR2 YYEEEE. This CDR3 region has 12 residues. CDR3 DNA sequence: TGTGCCAGCAGCATCGGGCCCGGGGGCTACACCTTC. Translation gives CASSIGPGGYTF.

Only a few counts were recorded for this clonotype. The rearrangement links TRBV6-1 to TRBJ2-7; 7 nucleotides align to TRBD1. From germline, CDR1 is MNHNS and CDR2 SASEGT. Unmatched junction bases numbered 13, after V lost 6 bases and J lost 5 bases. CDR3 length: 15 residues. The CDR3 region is CASSLATGSINEQYV. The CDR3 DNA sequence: TGTGCCAGCAGCCTCGCGACAGGGTCGATCAACGAGCAGTACGTC.

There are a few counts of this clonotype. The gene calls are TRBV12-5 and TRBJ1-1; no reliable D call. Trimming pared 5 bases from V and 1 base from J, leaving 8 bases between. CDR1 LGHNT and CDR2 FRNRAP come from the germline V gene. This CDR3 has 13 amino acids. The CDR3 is CASGREGNTEAFF. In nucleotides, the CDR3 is TGTGCTAGTGGTAGAGAGGGGAACACTGAAGCTTTCTTT.